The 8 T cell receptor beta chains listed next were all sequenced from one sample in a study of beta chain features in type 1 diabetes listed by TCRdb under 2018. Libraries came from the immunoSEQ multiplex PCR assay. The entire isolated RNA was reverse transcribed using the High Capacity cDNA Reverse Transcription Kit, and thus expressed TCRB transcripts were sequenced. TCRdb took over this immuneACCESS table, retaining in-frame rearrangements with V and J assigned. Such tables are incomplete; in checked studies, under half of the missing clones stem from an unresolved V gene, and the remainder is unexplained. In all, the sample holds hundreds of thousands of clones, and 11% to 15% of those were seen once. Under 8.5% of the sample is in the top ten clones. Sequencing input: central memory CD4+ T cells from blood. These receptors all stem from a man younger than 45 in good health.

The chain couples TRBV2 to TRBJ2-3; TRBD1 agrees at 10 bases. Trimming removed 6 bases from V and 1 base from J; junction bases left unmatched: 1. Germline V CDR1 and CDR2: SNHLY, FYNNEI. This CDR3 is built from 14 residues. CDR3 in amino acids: CASSGTGGTDTQYF. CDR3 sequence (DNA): TGTGCCAGCAGCGGGACAGGGGGCACAGATACGCAGTATTTT.

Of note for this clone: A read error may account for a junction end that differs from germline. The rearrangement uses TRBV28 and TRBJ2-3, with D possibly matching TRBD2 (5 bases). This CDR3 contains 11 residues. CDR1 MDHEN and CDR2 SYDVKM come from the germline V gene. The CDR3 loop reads CATSEGLTQYF. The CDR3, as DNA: TGTGCCACCAGTGAGGGCCTGACGCAGTATTTT. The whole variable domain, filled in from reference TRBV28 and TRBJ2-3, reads DVKVTQSSRYLVKRTGEKVFLECVQDMDHENMFWYRQDPGLGLRLIYFSYDVKMKEKGDIPEGYSVSREKKERFSLILESASTNQTSMYLCATSEGLTQYFGPGTRLTVL.

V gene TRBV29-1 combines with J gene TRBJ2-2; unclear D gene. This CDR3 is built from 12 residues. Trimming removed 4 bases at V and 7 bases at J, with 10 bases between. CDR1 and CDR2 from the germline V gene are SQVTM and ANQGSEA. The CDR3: CSVGLGHGELFF. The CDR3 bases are TGCAGCGTTGGTCTAGGGCACGGGGAGCTGTTTTTT.

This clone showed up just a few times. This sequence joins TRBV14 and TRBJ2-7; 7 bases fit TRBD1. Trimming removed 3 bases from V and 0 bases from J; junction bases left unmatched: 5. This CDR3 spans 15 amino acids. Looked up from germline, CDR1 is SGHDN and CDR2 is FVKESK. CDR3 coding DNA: TGTGCCAGCAGCCATTGGACAGGTAACTCCTACGAGCAGTACTTC. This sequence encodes CASSHWTGNSYEQYF.

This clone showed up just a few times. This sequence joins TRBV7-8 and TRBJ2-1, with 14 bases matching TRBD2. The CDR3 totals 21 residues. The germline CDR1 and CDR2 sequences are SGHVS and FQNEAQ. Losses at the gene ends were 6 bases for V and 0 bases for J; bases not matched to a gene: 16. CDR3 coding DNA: TGTGCCAGCAGGATTACCCCGACTAGCGGGAGGGCTGAGGGCTCCTACAATGAGCAGTTCTTC. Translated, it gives CASRITPTSGRAEGSYNEQFF.

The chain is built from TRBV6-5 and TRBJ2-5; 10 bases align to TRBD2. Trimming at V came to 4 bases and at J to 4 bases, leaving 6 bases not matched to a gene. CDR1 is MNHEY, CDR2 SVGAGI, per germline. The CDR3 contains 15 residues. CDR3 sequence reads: CASSLPGTSVETQYF. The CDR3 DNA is TGTGCCAGCAGTTTACCCGGGACTAGCGTAGAGACCCAGTACTTC.

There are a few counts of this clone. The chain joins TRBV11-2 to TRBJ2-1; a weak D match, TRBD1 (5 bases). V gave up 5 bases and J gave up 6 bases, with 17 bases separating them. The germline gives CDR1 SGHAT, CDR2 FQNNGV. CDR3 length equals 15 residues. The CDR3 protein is CASSPAVGQGNEQFF. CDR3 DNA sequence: TGTGCCAGCAGCCCGGCGGTAGGCCAGGGCAATGAGCAGTTCTTC.

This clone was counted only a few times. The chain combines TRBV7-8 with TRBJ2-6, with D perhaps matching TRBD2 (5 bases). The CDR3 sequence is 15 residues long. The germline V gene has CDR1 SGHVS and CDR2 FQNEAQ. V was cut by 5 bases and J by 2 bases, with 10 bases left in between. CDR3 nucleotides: TGTGCCAGCAGCGTTCCGAGGGCTGGGGCCAACGTCCTGACTTTC. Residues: CASSVPRAGANVLTF.